This TCR beta chain was retrieved from a study of blood T cells in healthy people across ages. The people who gave samples were healthy Caucasians from Russia, aged roughly 6 to 100. For the second PCR, which ran for about 6 to 11 cycles, a sample-barcoded 5' primer and a J-beta primer mix were used. TCRdb re-analysed the 5' RACE reads in MiXCR, keeping a single row per CDR3 protein. The sample holds 600,000 to 800,000 distinct CDR3 sequences; over 40% are singletons and the top ten take approximately 15%. The TCR comes from a woman older than 75 in good health. The sample was blood.

The CDR3 protein is CAINLAGTLAPTDTQYF. CDR3 sequence (DNA): TGTGCCATCAACCTAGCGGGGACCTTAGCCCCCACAGATACGCAGTATTTT. The V gene is TRBV10-3, the J gene TRBJ2-3; TRBD2 aligns across 9 bases. The CDR3 is 17 amino acids. Germline CDR1 is ENHRY and CDR2 is SYGVKD. V lost 7 bases to trimming and J lost 2 bases; unmatched junction nucleotides: 13.